The entry below gives a single T cell receptor beta chain sequence along with its context. Its antigen is undetermined. This sample was included in a study of T cells expressing NK-cell markers. Regarding the study as a whole: More than 5 donors carried dominant NKG2C+ clonotypes that made up about 1.0-7.0% of their CD8+ T cells. Once again these clonotypes came out on top in the CD3+CD56-NKG2C+ fraction of several donors.

CDR3 length: 15 amino acids. cDNA encoding TCR beta was synthesized via 5'RACE template switching incorporating UMIs. TCRdb reprocessed the 5' RACE reads, keeping one entry per CDR3 protein, no DNA. Its table lists 400,000 or so distinct CDR3 sequences. The clonotype comes from a woman between 45 and 65 years old in good health. The V gene is TRBV12-3 or TRBV12-4, the J gene TRBJ2-5; the D call from TCRdb, TRBD2, cannot be confirmed without DNA. Sequencing used blood T cells: a sorted CD56 or NKG2C T cell subset, CD4+ or CD8+ T cells, or bulk PBMC T cells (not recorded which). The CDR3 protein is CASSRGLAGAKTQYF.